Below, 3 T cell receptor beta chains from the same sample are listed, as sequenced in a study of blood T cell repertoires in COVID-19. Using immunoSEQ multiplex PCR, the repertoire was profiled, and TCRdb retains in-frame clones only, with some absent. Of roughly 160,000 clones listed, around 89% were seen once; the top ten hold about a quarter. Sequencing input: peripheral blood. Receptors were obtained from a man in his sixties with acute or convalescent COVID-19.

The chain couples TRBV3-1 (or the pseudogene TRBV3-2) to TRBJ2-7; TRBD1 agrees at 7 bases. V trimming: 2 bases; J trimming: 3 bases; junction bases outside the gene matches: 7. CDR1 is LGHDT, CDR2 YNNKEL, per germline (reference sequence). The length of the CDR3 is 15 residues. The CDR3 sequence is CASSQRDSGHYEQYV. The CDR3, as DNA: TGTGCCAGCAGCCAACGGGACAGCGGTCACTACGAGCAGTACGTC.

The CDR3: CASSEDRGMYEQYF. The CDR3, as DNA: TGTGCCAGCAGCGAGGACAGGGGGATGTACGAGCAGTACTTC. This chain links TRBV9 with TRBJ2-7, with 10 bases fitting TRBD1. This CDR3 has 14 amino acids. Looked up from germline, CDR1 is SGDLS and CDR2 is YYNGEE. V was clipped by 3 bases and J by 4 bases; unmatched bases: 4.

The chain links TRBV7-8 to TRBJ2-5; D gene uncertain. V was clipped by 5 bases and J by 6 bases, with 13 bases between them. The germline CDR1 and CDR2 sequences are SGHVS and FQNEAQ. The CDR3 length is 13 residues. The DNA of the CDR3 is TGTGCCAGCAGCCTGAATCTCTGGCAGACCCAGTACTTC. Translated: CASSLNLWQTQYF.